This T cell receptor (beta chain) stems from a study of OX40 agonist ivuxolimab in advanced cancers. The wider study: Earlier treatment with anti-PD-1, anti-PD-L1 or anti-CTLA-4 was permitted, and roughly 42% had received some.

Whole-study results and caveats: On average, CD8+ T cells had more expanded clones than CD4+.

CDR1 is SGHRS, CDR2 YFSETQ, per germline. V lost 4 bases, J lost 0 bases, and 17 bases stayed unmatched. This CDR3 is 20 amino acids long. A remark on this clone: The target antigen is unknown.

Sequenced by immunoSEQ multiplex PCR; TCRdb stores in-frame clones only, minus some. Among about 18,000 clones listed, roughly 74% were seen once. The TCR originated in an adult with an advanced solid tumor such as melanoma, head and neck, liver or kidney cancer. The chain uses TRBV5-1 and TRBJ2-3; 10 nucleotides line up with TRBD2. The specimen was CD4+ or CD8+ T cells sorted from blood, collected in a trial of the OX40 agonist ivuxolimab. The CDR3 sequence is CASSGMGQLAGASSTDTQYF. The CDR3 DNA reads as TGCGCCAGCAGCGGCATGGGACAGCTAGCGGGAGCCTCTAGCACAGATACGCAGTATTTT.